This TCR beta chain was found in a study of CD4 T cells in relation to SARS-CoV-2 and coronaviruses. For 10 days, around 10^5 sorted CD4+ cells grew with T cell-depleted PBMCs and CEF. About this clone: Its specificity is not known.

Naive and memory CD4+ T cells were cultured with CEF, then survey-sequenced. Some clones are missing from TCRdb's copy, which holds only in-frame ones; the method was immunoSEQ multiplex PCR. Of some 44,000 clones detected, over 75% appear once; the ten largest clones hold about 1.3%. Study results and caveats: According to naive versus memory sequencing, detected responses are memory recall, not newly primed.

The CDR3 covers 16 residues. Trimming took off 0 bases at V and 4 bases at J, with 13 bases between the two ends. Germline CDR1 LGHNA, CDR2 YSLEER. This chain joins TRBV4-3 and TRBJ1-3; weak D call: TRBD1 (6 bases). The sequence came from an adult with COVID-19. Sequenced: naive CD4+ T cells from PBMCs, cultured in vitro. Indicated subset: naive CD4+ T cells isolated by negative enrichment. In DNA form, the CDR3 reads TGCGCCAGCAGCCAAGATGGTGGGGGCTCCGGAAACACCATATATTTT. As protein: CASSQDGGGSGNTIYF.